These T cell receptor beta chains were read from a single sample in a study of blood T cell repertoires in COVID-19. Using immunoSEQ multiplex PCR, the repertoire was profiled, and TCRdb retains in-frame clones only, with some absent. The sample yields some 60,000 clones, around nine tenths seen once. The sequenced sample consisted of peripheral blood. The receptors come from a human donor with active COVID-19. The donor label of this sample is uncertain. Each CDR3 is given with its conserved first and last residue. A D gene is named only where the DNA matches it firmly. Part of the rows lack a size; the others show once, few, many or a class for expanded clones.

J gene | V gene | clone size | D gene | CDR3 DNA | CDR3 protein
TRBJ1-2 | TRBV6-4 | . | . | TGTGCCAGCAGGGAACAGTCGCTGGGGCCCTATGGCTACACCTTC | CASREQSLGPYGYTF
TRBJ1-1 | TRBV3-1/TRBV3-2 | few | TRBD1 | TGTGCCAGCAGCCAAGGCAAGGGGGCCGCTGAAGCTTTCTTT | CASSQGKGAAEAFF
TRBJ1-6 | TRBV7-2 | once | . | TGTGCCAGCAGCTGGGGCGGGGGGTATAATTCACCCCTCCACTTT | CASSWGGGYNSPLHF
TRBJ1-1 | TRBV11-3 | . | . | TGTGCCAGCAGCCAACCATTCTGGACAGCTGAAGCTTTCTTT | CASSQPFWTAEAFF
TRBJ2-7 | TRBV11-3 | few | . | TGTGCCAGCAGCCCGGGACTGTCATCCTACGAGCAGTACTTC | CASSPGLSSYEQYF
TRBJ2-5 | TRBV21-1 | . | . | TGTGCCAGCAGCAGCAGGGGACCCAAAGAGACCCAGTACTTC | CASSSRGPKETQYF
TRBJ1-3 | TRBV28 | once | . | TGTGCCAGCAGTTTATCGGTGGGGGGAGTAGGAAACACCATATATTTT | CASSLSVGGVGNTIYF
TRBJ2-6 | TRBV6-1 | . | TRBD2 | TGTGCCAGCAGTGAACCTAGCGGGATGTGGGGGGCCAACGTCCTGACTTTC | CASSEPSGMWGANVLTF
TRBJ2-2 | TRBV7-6 | . | TRBD2 | TGTGCCAGCAGGCGGGCTAGCGGGAGGACCGGGGAGCTGTTTTTT | CASRRASGRTGELFF
TRBJ2-4 | TRBV30 | . | . | TGTGCCTGGAGTGTACCTAGGGGGATTCAGTACTTC | CAWSVPRGIQYF
TRBJ2-1 | TRBV29-1 | . | . | TGCAGCGTGCCTAGGGGGAGCTCCTACAATGAGCAGTTCTTC | CSVPRGSSYNEQFF